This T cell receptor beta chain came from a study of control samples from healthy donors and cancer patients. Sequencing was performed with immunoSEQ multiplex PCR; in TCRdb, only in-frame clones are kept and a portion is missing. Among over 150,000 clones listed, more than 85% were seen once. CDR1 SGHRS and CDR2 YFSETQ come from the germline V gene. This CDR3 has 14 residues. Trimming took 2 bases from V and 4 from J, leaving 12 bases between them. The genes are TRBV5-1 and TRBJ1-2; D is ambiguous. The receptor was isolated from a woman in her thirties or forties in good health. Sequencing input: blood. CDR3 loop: CASSFEGGGYGYTF. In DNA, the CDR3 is TGCGCCAGCAGCTTCGAGGGAGGCGGCTATGGCTACACCTTC.